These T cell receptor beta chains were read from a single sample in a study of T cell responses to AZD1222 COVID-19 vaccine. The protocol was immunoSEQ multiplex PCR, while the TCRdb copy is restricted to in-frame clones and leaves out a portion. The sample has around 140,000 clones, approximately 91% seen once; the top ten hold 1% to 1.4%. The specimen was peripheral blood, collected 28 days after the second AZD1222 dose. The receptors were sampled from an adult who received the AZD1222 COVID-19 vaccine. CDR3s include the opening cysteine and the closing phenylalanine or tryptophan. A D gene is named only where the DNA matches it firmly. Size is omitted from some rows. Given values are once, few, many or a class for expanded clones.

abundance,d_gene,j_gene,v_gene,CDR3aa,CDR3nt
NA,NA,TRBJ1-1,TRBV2,CASTQGNIAEAFF,TGTGCCAGCACCCAGGGGAACATCGCTGAAGCTTTCTTT
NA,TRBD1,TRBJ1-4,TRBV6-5,CASHRGPGEKLFF,TGTGCCTCTCACAGGGGGCCTGGAGAAAAACTGTTTTTT
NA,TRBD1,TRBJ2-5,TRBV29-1,CSVDRGQETQYF,TGCAGCGTCGACAGGGGGCAAGAGACCCAGTACTTC
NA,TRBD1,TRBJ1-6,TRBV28,CASSSPDRGDNSPLHF,TGTGCCAGCAGTTCTCCGGACAGGGGAGACAATTCACCCCTCCACTTT
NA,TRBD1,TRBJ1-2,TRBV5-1,CASSPGTDRGYTF,TGCGCCAGCAGCCCTGGGACAGACCGGGGCTACACCTTC
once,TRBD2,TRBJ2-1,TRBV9,CASSVEGLAYNEQFF,TGTGCCAGCAGCGTAGAAGGACTAGCATACAATGAGCAGTTCTTC
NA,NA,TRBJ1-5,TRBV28,CASTLEGGGQPQHF,TGTGCCAGCACTTTGGAAGGGGGAGGTCAGCCCCAGCATTTT
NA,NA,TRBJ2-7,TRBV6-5,CASSYYRDGEQYF,TGTGCCAGCAGTTACTATAGGGACGGCGAGCAGTACTTC
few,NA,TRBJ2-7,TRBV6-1,CASSSQPYEQYF,TGTGCCAGCAGTTCCCAACCCTACGAGCAGTACTTC
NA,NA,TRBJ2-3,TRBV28,CASSKEGPTDTQYF,TGTGCCAGCAGTAAGGAGGGCCCCACAGATACGCAGTATTTT
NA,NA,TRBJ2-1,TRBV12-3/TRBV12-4,CASRPKNEQFF,TGTGCCAGCAGGCCCAAAAATGAGCAGTTCTTC
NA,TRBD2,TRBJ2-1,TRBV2,CASSERLAGVGEQFF,TGTGCCAGCAGTGAAAGACTAGCGGGAGTGGGTGAGCAGTTCTTC
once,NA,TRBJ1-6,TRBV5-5,CASSLLFGRTNSPLHF,TGTGCCAGCAGCTTGTTATTCGGCCGAACCAATTCACCCCTCCACTTT
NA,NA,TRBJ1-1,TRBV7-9,CASSNTEAFF,TGTGCCAGCAGCAACACTGAAGCTTTCTTT
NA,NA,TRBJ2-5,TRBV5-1,CASSLGVSLLETQYF,TGCGCCAGCAGCTTGGGAGTCTCGCTCCTGGAGACCCAGTACTTC